The rows below give T cell receptor beta chains drawn from one sample of a study of blood T cell repertoires in COVID-19. Generated by immunoSEQ multiplex PCR, the TCRdb table keeps only in-frame clones and is missing some. The data hold a few hundred thousand clones, with 70% to 90% observed a single time. The source material was PBMCs or T cells enriched from blood (not recorded which). Every receptor here comes from a woman aged 25 to 39 who had recovered from COVID-19. The CDR3 runs from the conserved cysteine through the conserved F or W. The D gene is left open where the match is weak. Size tells how often a clone was seen (once, few, many) or the class of an expanded clone, and some rows leave it out.

d_call: TRBD1
j_call: TRBJ1-2
clone_size: .
v_call: TRBV9
cdr3_length: 14
cdr3_nt: TGTGCCAGCAGTGGGACAGGAGCTAACTATGGCTACACCTTC
cdr3_aa: CASSGTGANYGYTF

d_call: .
j_call: TRBJ1-3
clone_size: .
v_call: TRBV7-6
cdr3_length: 16
cdr3_nt: TGTGCCAGCAGCCTAGGCCCGGGGAGACGTGGAAACACCATATATTTT
cdr3_aa: CASSLGPGRRGNTIYF

d_call: .
j_call: TRBJ1-2
clone_size: .
v_call: TRBV7-2
cdr3_length: 15
cdr3_nt: TGTGCCAGCAGTACAGCGAGGCAGGGGTACTATGGCTACACCTTC
cdr3_aa: CASSTARQGYYGYTF

d_call: TRBD2
j_call: TRBJ2-1
clone_size: once
v_call: TRBV30
cdr3_length: 14
cdr3_nt: TGTGCCTGGAGTGTAGCGGGGGGCCGGAATGAGCAGTTCTTC
cdr3_aa: CAWSVAGGRNEQFF

d_call: .
j_call: TRBJ1-2
clone_size: .
v_call: TRBV15
cdr3_length: 14
cdr3_nt: TGTGCCACCAGCAGCGGCGGGACGTTTTATGGCTACACCTTC
cdr3_aa: CATSSGGTFYGYTF

d_call: .
j_call: TRBJ1-3
clone_size: .
v_call: TRBV3-1/TRBV3-2
cdr3_length: 17
cdr3_nt: TGTGCCAGCAGCCAAGTTTTCGGCCAGGTCGCTGGAAACACCATATATTTT
cdr3_aa: CASSQVFGQVAGNTIYF

d_call: .
j_call: TRBJ2-6
clone_size: few
v_call: TRBV11-2
cdr3_length: 14
cdr3_nt: TGTGCCAGCAGCATGACTTCTGGGGCCAACGTCCTGACTTTC
cdr3_aa: CASSMTSGANVLTF

d_call: .
j_call: TRBJ1-1
clone_size: .
v_call: TRBV30
cdr3_length: 14
cdr3_nt: TGTGCCTGGAGGCCCGGACTCATGAACACTGAAGCTTTCTTT
cdr3_aa: CAWRPGLMNTEAFF

d_call: .
j_call: TRBJ2-5
clone_size: .
v_call: TRBV19
cdr3_length: 15
cdr3_nt: TGTGCCAGTAGTATTTCAACAGGGACCCAAGAGACCCAGTACTTC
cdr3_aa: CASSISTGTQETQYF

d_call: .
j_call: TRBJ1-1
clone_size: few
v_call: TRBV18
cdr3_length: 15
cdr3_nt: TGTGCCAGCTCACCGGGGGGGATCATGAACACTGAAGCTTTCTTT
cdr3_aa: CASSPGGIMNTEAFF

d_call: .
j_call: TRBJ2-1
clone_size: .
v_call: TRBV4-1
cdr3_length: 16
cdr3_nt: TGCGCCAGCAGCCAACTGGACATCTTGATCTACAATGAGCAGTTCTTC
cdr3_aa: CASSQLDILIYNEQFF

d_call: .
j_call: TRBJ1-2
clone_size: once
v_call: TRBV3-1/TRBV3-2
cdr3_length: 12
cdr3_nt: TGTGCCAGCAGCATACAGGGATATGGCTACACCTTC
cdr3_aa: CASSIQGYGYTF

d_call: TRBD2
j_call: TRBJ2-2
clone_size: .
v_call: TRBV6-1
cdr3_length: 16
cdr3_nt: TGTGCCAGCAGTGCTAGGACTAGCGGGGGATCCGGGGAGCTGTTTTTT
cdr3_aa: CASSARTSGGSGELFF

d_call: .
j_call: TRBJ2-7
clone_size: .
v_call: TRBV10-3
cdr3_length: 14
cdr3_nt: TGTGCCATCAGTAGAAACAGGTTCCCCTACGAGCAGTACTTC
cdr3_aa: CAISRNRFPYEQYF

d_call: TRBD2
j_call: TRBJ2-2
clone_size: .
v_call: TRBV14
cdr3_length: 16
cdr3_nt: TGTGCCAGCAGCCCCCCGGGGGGGTTTACCACCGGGGAGCTGTTTTTT
cdr3_aa: CASSPPGGFTTGELFF

d_call: .
j_call: TRBJ2-7
clone_size: .
v_call: TRBV19
cdr3_length: 16
cdr3_nt: TGTGCCAGTAGTAATCAGGGCCGTGGTAATGTCTACGAGCAGTACTTC
cdr3_aa: CASSNQGRGNVYEQYF

d_call: .
j_call: TRBJ1-1
clone_size: few
v_call: TRBV29-1
cdr3_length: 13
cdr3_nt: TGCAGCGTGGGGGAGGGGAGGAACACTGAAGCTTTCTTT
cdr3_aa: CSVGEGRNTEAFF

d_call: TRBD2
j_call: TRBJ2-1
clone_size: .
v_call: TRBV5-1
cdr3_length: 16
cdr3_nt: TGCGCCAGCAGCAGGATCAGCGGGGGGGCTAACAATGAGCAGTTCTTC
cdr3_aa: CASSRISGGANNEQFF

d_call: TRBD1
j_call: TRBJ1-2
clone_size: once
v_call: TRBV7-2
cdr3_length: 15
cdr3_nt: TGTGCCAGCAGCTTCACAGGGACAGGGATCTATGGCTACACCTTC
cdr3_aa: CASSFTGTGIYGYTF

d_call: .
j_call: TRBJ1-2
clone_size: .
v_call: TRBV18
cdr3_length: 14
cdr3_nt: TGTGCCAGCTCACCCGAGGGGGAGCGGCGTGGCTACACCTTC
cdr3_aa: CASSPEGERRGYTF

d_call: TRBD1
j_call: TRBJ1-1
clone_size: .
v_call: TRBV5-4
cdr3_length: 15
cdr3_nt: TGTGCCAGCAGCCGCCTGGGACAGGGGAACACTGAAGCTTTCTTT
cdr3_aa: CASSRLGQGNTEAFF

d_call: .
j_call: TRBJ1-1
clone_size: few
v_call: TRBV19
cdr3_length: 12
cdr3_nt: TGTGCCAGTAGTGTTACAGGGTGGGAAGCTTTCTTT
cdr3_aa: CASSVTGWEAFF

d_call: .
j_call: TRBJ2-1
clone_size: .
v_call: TRBV19
cdr3_length: 14
cdr3_nt: TGTGCCAGTAGAACCCGCGCCTCAATCGATGAGCAGTTCTTC
cdr3_aa: CASRTRASIDEQFF

d_call: .
j_call: TRBJ1-1
clone_size: .
v_call: TRBV2
cdr3_length: 12
cdr3_nt: TGTGCCAGCAAAAACAGGCGCACTGAAGCTTTCTTT
cdr3_aa: CASKNRRTEAFF

d_call: TRBD1
j_call: TRBJ1-1
clone_size: .
v_call: TRBV28
cdr3_length: 13
cdr3_nt: TGTGCCGGGAGGGACAGGGGGCGCACTGAAGCTTTCTTT
cdr3_aa: CAGRDRGRTEAFF

d_call: TRBD2
j_call: TRBJ2-2
clone_size: .
v_call: TRBV9
cdr3_length: 17
cdr3_nt: TGTGCCAGCAGCGTAGGCGATAGCGGGGTTAACACCGGGGAGCTGTTTTTT
cdr3_aa: CASSVGDSGVNTGELFF

d_call: TRBD1
j_call: TRBJ1-2
clone_size: .
v_call: TRBV27
cdr3_length: 15
cdr3_nt: TGTGCCAGCAGGACCGGGACAGAGTTACACTATGGCTACACCTTC
cdr3_aa: CASRTGTELHYGYTF

d_call: .
j_call: TRBJ1-2
clone_size: .
v_call: TRBV12-3/TRBV12-4
cdr3_length: 13
cdr3_nt: TGTGCCAGCAAGGGTCAGGGCTACTATGGCTACACCTTC
cdr3_aa: CASKGQGYYGYTF

d_call: .
j_call: TRBJ2-7
clone_size: .
v_call: TRBV6-1
cdr3_length: 14
cdr3_nt: TGTGCCAGCAGTGAATCTTGGACTAATACGGAGCAGTACTTC
cdr3_aa: CASSESWTNTEQYF

d_call: .
j_call: TRBJ1-1
clone_size: .
v_call: TRBV10-3
cdr3_length: 19
cdr3_nt: TGTGCCATCAGTGACACTAAGTCGACAGTATTGGGTATGAACACTGAAGCTTTCTTT
cdr3_aa: CAISDTKSTVLGMNTEAFF

d_call: TRBD1
j_call: TRBJ2-3
clone_size: .
v_call: TRBV19
cdr3_length: 14
cdr3_nt: TGTGCCAGTAGTATACCAGGGGGCGCAGATACGCAGTATTTT
cdr3_aa: CASSIPGGADTQYF

d_call: .
j_call: TRBJ1-5
clone_size: once
v_call: TRBV27
cdr3_length: 14
cdr3_nt: TGTGCCAGCAGTACACATGGGCCAAATCAGCCCCAGCATTTT
cdr3_aa: CASSTHGPNQPQHF

d_call: TRBD2
j_call: TRBJ2-7
clone_size: .
v_call: TRBV13
cdr3_length: 16
cdr3_nt: TGTGCCAGCATGACTTGGGCTAGCGGAGGGCTGGACAAGCAGTACTTC
cdr3_aa: CASMTWASGGLDKQYF

d_call: .
j_call: TRBJ1-1
clone_size: .
v_call: TRBV3-1/TRBV3-2
cdr3_length: 12
cdr3_nt: TGTGCCAGCAGCGGGGCCAACACTGAAGCTTTCTTT
cdr3_aa: CASSGANTEAFF

d_call: .
j_call: TRBJ1-2
clone_size: .
v_call: TRBV30
cdr3_length: 14
cdr3_nt: TGTGCCTGGAGAGCCCTTCGGGAGGGTTGGGGCTACACCTTC
cdr3_aa: CAWRALREGWGYTF

d_call: .
j_call: TRBJ2-2
clone_size: .
v_call: TRBV5-6
cdr3_length: 12
cdr3_nt: TGTGCCAGCAGACGCGAACTCGGGGAGCTGTTTTTT
cdr3_aa: CASRRELGELFF

d_call: .
j_call: TRBJ2-1
clone_size: .
v_call: TRBV5-4
cdr3_length: 17
cdr3_nt: TGTGCCAGCAGCATGGTGCCGAGGGCGGAATTCTACAATGAGCAGTTCTTC
cdr3_aa: CASSMVPRAEFYNEQFF

d_call: .
j_call: TRBJ1-5
clone_size: .
v_call: TRBV7-9
cdr3_length: 14
cdr3_nt: TGTGCCAGCAGCCCCACGGGGGGCAATCAGCCCCAGCATTTT
cdr3_aa: CASSPTGGNQPQHF

d_call: TRBD2
j_call: TRBJ2-1
clone_size: .
v_call: TRBV7-3
cdr3_length: 16
cdr3_nt: TGTGCCAGCAGCTTACAGCCCCGGCTAGCGGGCGAGGAGCAGTTCTTC
cdr3_aa: CASSLQPRLAGEEQFF

d_call: TRBD1
j_call: TRBJ1-2
clone_size: .
v_call: TRBV5-4
cdr3_length: 16
cdr3_nt: TGTGCCAGCAGCCAGGGATCAGGGGGTCAATACTATGGCTACACCTTC
cdr3_aa: CASSQGSGGQYYGYTF

d_call: TRBD1
j_call: TRBJ1-6
clone_size: .
v_call: TRBV30
cdr3_length: 15
cdr3_nt: TGTGCCTGGGGAGACAGGGGGTCCTATAATTCACCCCTCCACTTT
cdr3_aa: CAWGDRGSYNSPLHF